The next 20 T cell receptor beta chains were all read from a single sample in a study of T cell responses to AZD1222 COVID-19 vaccine. The assay was immunoSEQ multiplex PCR, and TCRdb's table has in-frame clones only and misses some. Among tens of thousands of clones, roughly nine tenths were seen once, and the ten largest hold 2.5% to 3.5%. The sequencing here drew on peripheral blood, taken 28 days after the second AZD1222 dose. The receptors were gathered from an adult who received the AZD1222 COVID-19 vaccine.

The gene calls are TRBV30 and TRBJ2-5, with 7 positions matching TRBD2. J gave up 9 bases and V 2 bases, and 12 bases lay outside the gene matches. CDR3 length equals 14 residues. Per the germline V gene, CDR1 is GTSNPN and CDR2 is SVGIG (reference sequence). The CDR3: CAWSLDGVAGAQYF. DNA for the CDR3: TGTGCCTGGAGTTTGGACGGGGTCGCGGGGGCCCAGTACTTC.

CDR3 amino acids: CASSLRERRPQHF. The CDR3 nucleotides read TGTGCCAGCAGTTTACGGGAGAGAAGGCCCCAGCATTTT. This chain uses TRBV27 with TRBJ1-5; no clear D. The CDR3 is 13 amino acids. From germline, CDR1 is MNHEY and CDR2 SMNVEV (reference sequence). V was cut by 2 bases and J by 9 bases, with 11 bases left in between.

V usage is TRBV6-5 and J usage is TRBJ2-7; D gene uncertain. The CDR3 totals 13 residues. Germline CDR1 is MNHEY and CDR2 is SVGAGI. V was trimmed by 4 bases and J by 2 bases, leaving 9 bases between them. CDR3 protein: CASSFSITYEQYF. The CDR3 DNA is TGTGCCAGCAGTTTCTCGATTACCTACGAGCAGTACTTC.

The chain uses TRBV3-1 (or the pseudogene TRBV3-2) and TRBJ1-1; D may be TRBD1 (6 bases). The CDR3 runs 12 residues. Per the germline V gene, CDR1 is LGHDT and CDR2 is YNNKEL (reference sequence). Between the trimmed V and J ends, which lost 4 bases and 5 bases, there was a span of 8 bases. For the CDR3, the DNA is TGTGCCAGCAGCCCTAGGGGGACTGAAGCTTTCTTT. Its translation is CASSPRGTEAFF.

V gene TRBV6-1 combines with J gene TRBJ1-3; D is unclear. CDR3 length: 15 residues. With 1 base removed from V and 4 bases from J, the gap between germline ends came to 11 bases. Germline values: CDR1 MNHNS, CDR2 SASEGT. CDR3 sequence: CASSEGRAVGNTIYF. The CDR3, as DNA: TGTGCCAGCAGTGAAGGGAGGGCTGTCGGAAACACCATATATTTT.

This rearrangement joins TRBV11-3 to TRBJ1-1; no clear D. Germline assignment: CDR1 SGHNT and CDR2 YENEEA. CDR3 size: 13 residues. With 3 bases removed from V and 2 bases from J, the gap between germline ends came to 7 bases. This chain's CDR3 is CASSFGANTEAFF. The CDR3 nucleotides are TGTGCCAGCAGCTTCGGCGCAAACACTGAAGCTTTCTTT.

The chain combines TRBV6-5 with TRBJ2-1; 7 bases map to TRBD1. Trimming removed 6 bases from V and 3 bases from J; junction bases left unmatched: 5. Germline CDR1 is MNHEY and CDR2 is SVGAGI. The CDR3 covers 14 residues. The CDR3 DNA is TGTGCCAGCAGCGGGGACAGCAGCTACAATGAGCAGTTCTTC. It translates to CASSGDSSYNEQFF.

The chain recombines TRBV9 with TRBJ2-1; 9 bases line up with TRBD1. The length of the CDR3 is 15 residues. The germline gives CDR1 SGDLS, CDR2 YYNGEE. V lost 3 bases to trimming and J lost 5 bases; unmatched junction nucleotides: 6. For the CDR3, the DNA is TGTGCCAGCAGCGCCCGGGACAGGGCAAACAATGAGCAGTTCTTC. Its protein is CASSARDRANNEQFF. Drawing the rest from reference TRBV9 and TRBJ2-1, the complete variable domain is DSGVTQTPKHLITATGQRVTLRCSPRSGDLSVYWYQQSLDQGLQFLIQYYNGEERAKGNILERFSAQQFPDLHSELNLSSLELGDSALYFCASSARDRANNEQFFGPGTRLTVL.

CDR3 sequence: CASSFSMNTEAFF. The CDR3 DNA sequence: TGCGCCAGCAGCTTTTCGATGAACACTGAAGCTTTCTTT. The gene calls are TRBV5-1 and TRBJ1-1; no clear D gene. V was cut by 2 bases and J by 0 bases, with 5 bases left in between. Germline CDR1 SGHRS, CDR2 YFSETQ. This CDR3 is built from 13 residues.

The chain employs TRBV11-3 and TRBJ2-1; 10 nucleotides align to TRBD1. In germline, CDR1 is SGHNT, CDR2 YENEEA. This CDR3 is 16 amino acids long. Trimming took 4 bases from V and 3 from J; bases not matched to a gene: 6. CDR3 loop: CASSYPRDRGYNEQFF. The CDR3 DNA reads TGTGCCAGCAGCTACCCCCGGGACAGGGGCTACAATGAGCAGTTCTTC. Full variable domain (missing parts from reference TRBV11-3 and TRBJ2-1): EAGVVQSPRYKIIEKKQPVAFWCNPISGHNTLYWYLQNLGQGPELLIRYENEEAVDDSQLPKDRFSAERLKGVDSTLKIQPAELGDSAVYLCASSYPRDRGYNEQFFGPGTRLTVL.

V gene TRBV6-1 combines with J gene TRBJ1-2; 7 bases line up with TRBD1. The CDR3 is 13 amino acids. The V and J ends lost 2 bases and 3 bases, in that order; junction bases with no gene match: 0. From germline, CDR1 is MNHNS and CDR2 SASEGT. CDR3 DNA sequence: TGTGCCAGCAGTGAAACAGGGGACTATGGCTACACCTTC. Residues: CASSETGDYGYTF.

J is TRBJ1-3 and V is TRBV16; D is uncertain. Trimming shortened V by 1 base and J by 2 bases, and 6 bases separated the two germline ends. CDR1 and CDR2 (germline): KGHSY, FQNENV. This CDR3 is 14 amino acids long. The CDR3 here is CASSQFTAGNTIYF. The DNA for the CDR3 is TGTGCCAGCAGCCAATTCACGGCTGGAAACACCATATATTTT.

The J gene is TRBJ2-5, the V gene TRBV13, with 8 nucleotides matching TRBD2. Trimming removed 3 bases from V and 1 base from J; junction bases left unmatched: 7. The V gene's germline CDR1 is PRHDT and CDR2 FYEKMQ (reference sequence). CDR3 length: 16 amino acids. The DNA for the CDR3 is TGTGCCAGCAGCTTCTCCGGTAGCGGGGCCCAAGAGACCCAGTACTTC. Its translation: CASSFSGSGAQETQYF.

V and J are TRBV28 and TRBJ2-4; 7 bases line up with TRBD2. The V gene's germline CDR1 is MDHEN and CDR2 SYDVKM. The CDR3 runs to 18 residues. Unmatched junction bases numbered 32, after V lost 11 bases and J lost 13 bases. The CDR3 coding sequence is TGTGCCTGCGGGGGAACACGGTCTTGGGTTAAAGCCAAAACGGGGCAGTACTTC. Protein sequence: CACGGTRSWVKAKTGQYF.

This chain connects TRBV2 to TRBJ2-5; 11 bases are a match to TRBD2. V lost 4 bases and J lost 3; bases outside the gene matches: 4. This CDR3 is 15 amino acids long. Germline V CDR1 and CDR2: SNHLY, FYNNEI. CDR3: CASSGGGLAEETQYF. For the CDR3, the DNA is TGTGCCAGCAGTGGGGGGGGACTAGCGGAAGAGACCCAGTACTTC.

This chain connects TRBV24-1 to TRBJ2-7, with TRBD1 matching over 7 bases. The V gene end was trimmed by 9 bases and the J gene end by 2 bases; junction bases not matched to a gene: 12. Germline V gene sequence: CDR1 KGHDR, CDR2 SFDVKD. CDR3 length equals 15 residues. The CDR3 loop is CATLTPGDSPYEQYF. CDR3 sequence (DNA): TGTGCCACCTTGACCCCCGGGGACAGCCCCTACGAGCAGTACTTC.

The V gene is TRBV9, the J gene TRBJ2-3, with D hard to call. CDR1 and CDR2 from the germline V gene are SGDLS and YYNGEE. The ends were cut back, 1 base at V and 1 base at J, with 10 bases in the middle. This CDR3 has 15 residues. The CDR3 DNA is TGTGCCAGCAGCGTAACCCCTAGTGGCACAGATACGCAGTATTTT. Protein sequence: CASSVTPSGTDTQYF.

The chain links TRBV2 to TRBJ2-5; D not resolved. The germline V gene has CDR1 SNHLY and CDR2 FYNNEI. V was trimmed by 4 bases and J by 2 bases, leaving 11 bases between them. This CDR3 comprises 14 residues. CDR3 region: CASSAITPQETQYF. The CDR3 DNA reads TGTGCCAGCAGTGCAATCACACCTCAAGAGACCCAGTACTTC.

The chain recombines TRBV7-8 with TRBJ1-6, with D possibly TRBD1 on 6 matching bases. V was pared by 5 bases and J by 8 bases, with 22 bases between. The germline V gene has CDR1 SGHVS and CDR2 FQNEAQ. The CDR3 has 17 amino acids. CDR3 sequence: CASSRGRGKGYDSPLHF. In DNA, the CDR3 is TGTGCCAGCAGCCGCGGCAGGGGAAAGGGGTACGATTCACCCCTCCACTTT.

This clone came up once. The V call is TRBV11-1, the J call TRBJ2-2; TRBD2 might be the D (5 bases). Trimming removed 1 base from V and 3 bases from J, with 9 bases in between. The CDR3 contains 15 residues. The germline V gene encodes CDR1 SGHAT and CDR2 FQDESV (reference sequence). CDR3 amino acids: CASSLGGWYTGELFF. The CDR3 DNA reads as TGTGCCAGCAGCTTAGGCGGGTGGTACACCGGGGAGCTGTTTTTT.